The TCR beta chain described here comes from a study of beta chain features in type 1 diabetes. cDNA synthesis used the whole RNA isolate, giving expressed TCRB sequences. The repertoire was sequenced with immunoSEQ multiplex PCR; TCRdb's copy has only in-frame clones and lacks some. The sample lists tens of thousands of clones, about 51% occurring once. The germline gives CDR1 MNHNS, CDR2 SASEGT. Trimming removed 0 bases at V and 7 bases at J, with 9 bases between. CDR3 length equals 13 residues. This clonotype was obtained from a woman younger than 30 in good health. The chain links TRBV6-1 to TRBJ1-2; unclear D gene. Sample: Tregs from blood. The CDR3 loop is CASSEAQDSGYTF. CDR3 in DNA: TGTGCCAGCAGTGAAGCGCAGGATAGTGGCTACACCTTC.